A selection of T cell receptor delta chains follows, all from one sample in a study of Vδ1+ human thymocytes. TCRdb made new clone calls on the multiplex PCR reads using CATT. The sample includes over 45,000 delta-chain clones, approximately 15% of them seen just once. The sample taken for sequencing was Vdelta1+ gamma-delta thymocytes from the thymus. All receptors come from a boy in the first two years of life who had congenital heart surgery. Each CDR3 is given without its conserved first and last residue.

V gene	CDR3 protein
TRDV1	ALGELTLPTGHLCKGGVSDKLI
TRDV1	ALGGPGVYSYYPGGSATDKLI
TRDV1	ALGNIPQTTNSTDKLI
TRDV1	ALGEQKRVRLPTGLGPYTDKLI
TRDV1	ALGDRGLPTGWGSWYTDKLI
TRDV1	ALGESTFAKPNWGCLTDKLI
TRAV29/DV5	AASATRSTLNRGTDKLI
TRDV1	ALGEPTLTDKLI
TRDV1	ALGTHTGDIPRVYTDKLI
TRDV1	ALGVFLRVYWGINDDKLI
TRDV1	ALGVNPRLGDKGHKLI
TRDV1	ALGEISALPTGGYGPADTDTDKLI
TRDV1	ALGEPRWDPTGDLMYTDKLI
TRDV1	ALGERFTVAFLRDTGDKLI
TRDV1	ALGKLGDLSEGYADDKLI
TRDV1	ALGDPLLTGGDASALI
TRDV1	ALGPRYWGASQDTDKLI
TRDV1	ALGELPGLGVHTDKLI
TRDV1	ALGELRPSPVLGVGTDKLI
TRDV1	ALGERCLPTSTGGSPASYTDKLI